This is a list of T cell receptor beta chains from one sample in a study of response to subunit inactivated influenza vaccine. TCRdb re-called the RT-PCR reads through MiXCR, storing one row per CDR3 protein. Of about 570,000 distinct CDR3 sequences in the sample, approximately 11% were seen once. This sample was shared with a second study, whose subject was T cells expressing NK-cell markers.

The sample in question was PBMCs from blood, obtained on the day of vaccination. The receptor set was obtained from a man aged 45-65 years who received an inactivated influenza vaccine. The CDR3 runs from the conserved cysteine through the conserved F or W. D genes are given only for firm matches. Clone size is given for some rows only: seen once, a few or many times, or a class if the clone is expanded.

d_call	v_call	clone_size	j_call	cdr3_aa	cdr3_nt
NA	TRBV7-6	many	TRBJ2-5	CASSFYADGETTQYF	TGTGCCAGCAGCTTTTATGCCGACGGTGAAACCACCCAGTACTTC
TRBD2	TRBV5-1	few	TRBJ2-5	CASSKGVTSGRAETQYF	TGCGCCAGCAGCAAAGGCGTCACTAGCGGACGGGCAGAGACCCAGTACTTC
NA	TRBV20-1	NA	TRBJ2-3	CSATDLQGLDTQYF	TGCAGTGCCACCGACTTGCAGGGTTTAGATACGCAGTATTTT
NA	TRBV12-3/TRBV12-4	many	TRBJ1-2	CASSLNLNYGYTF	TGTGCCAGCAGTTTAAACCTTAACTATGGCTACACCTTC
NA	TRBV6-1	NA	TRBJ1-2	CASSEAVFAGMISYTF	TGTGCCAGCAGTGAAGCGGTGTTTGCAGGGATGATTAGCTACACCTTC
TRBD2	TRBV5-1	few	TRBJ2-5	CASSVGTSETQYF	TGCGCCAGCAGCGTCGGGACTAGCGAGACCCAGTACTTC
NA	TRBV6-5	few	TRBJ2-7	CASSWRGGEQYF	TGTGCCAGCAGTTGGAGGGGGGGCGAGCAGTACTTC
NA	TRBV2	few	TRBJ2-2	CARGQGLTGELFF	TGTGCCAGGGGGCAGGGGTTAACCGGGGAGCTGTTTTTT
TRBD2	TRBV20-1	NA	TRBJ2-1	CCASPGTSGTYNEQFF	TGCTGTGCTAGCCCCGGGACTAGCGGGACCTACAATGAGCAGTTCTTC
TRBD2	TRBV5-1	many	TRBJ2-3	CASSPTSGGATDTQYF	TGCGCCAGCAGCCCAACTAGCGGGGGGGCAACAGATACGCAGTATTTT
NA	TRBV12-3/TRBV12-4	many	TRBJ2-3	CASSLTSTDTQYF	TGTGCCAGCAGTTTGACTAGCACAGATACGCAGTATTTT
NA	TRBV12-3/TRBV12-4	few	TRBJ2-1	CASSLGWRLSYNEQFF	TGTGCCAGCAGTTTGGGGTGGAGACTATCCTACAATGAGCAGTTCTTC
TRBD2	TRBV6-5	NA	TRBJ2-5	CASSLSGGAQYF	TGTGCCAGCAGCTTATCTGGGGGGGCCCAGTACTTC
NA	TRBV12-3/TRBV12-4	few	TRBJ2-5	CASSPGHSSPDQYF	TGTGCCAGCAGTCCGGGACATAGTTCCCCAGACCAGTACTTC
TRBD2	TRBV28	NA	TRBJ2-5	CASSLGTSGSPIQETQYF	TGTGCCAGCAGTTTAGGGACTAGCGGGAGCCCTATCCAAGAGACCCAGTACTTC
TRBD2	TRBV3-1	NA	TRBJ2-7	CASSQDRAILAGGDPEQYF	TGTGCCAGCAGCCAAGACCGTGCTATCCTAGCGGGAGGGGACCCCGAGCAGTACTTC
TRBD2	TRBV7-9	NA	TRBJ2-2	CATEGLAGGPHTGELFF	TGTGCCACCGAAGGACTAGCGGGAGGGCCTCACACCGGGGAGCTGTTTTTT
NA	TRBV12-3/TRBV12-4	NA	TRBJ2-1	CASSLGARAIF	TGTGCCAGCAGTTTAGGGGCCCGAGCGATATTC
TRBD1	TRBV5-1	NA	TRBJ1-1	CASSAAGQLNTEAFF	TGCGCCAGCAGCGCCGCGGGACAGCTGAACACTGAAGCTTTCTTT
NA	TRBV20-1	NA	TRBJ2-2	CSASRGTPNTGELFF	TGCAGTGCTAGTAGGGGGACTCCGAACACCGGGGAGCTGTTTTTT
TRBD1	TRBV5-1	many	TRBJ2-5	CASSFDRDRSRETQYF	TGCGCCAGCAGCTTTGACAGGGACCGCTCCAGGGAGACCCAGTACTTC
NA	TRBV20-1	few	TRBJ2-3	CSATLGGRPYF	TGCAGTGCCACACTAGGAGGGCGACCGTATTTT
NA	TRBV20-1	NA	TRBJ1-5	CSAREGYQPQHF	TGCAGTGCTAGAGAAGGGTACCAGCCCCAGCATTTT
NA	TRBV27	few	TRBJ2-3	CASSLSLLGTTDTQYF	TGTGCCAGCAGTTTATCATTGTTAGGCACCACAGATACGCAGTATTTT
TRBD2	TRBV3-1	many	TRBJ2-1	CASSQMTSGGASNEQFF	TGTGCCAGCAGCCAGATGACTAGCGGGGGGGCGAGCAATGAGCAGTTCTTC
TRBD2	TRBV5-1	few	TRBJ2-5	CASRPGAGQETQYF	TGCGCCAGCAGACCGGGAGCGGGACAAGAGACCCAGTACTTC